These T cell receptor beta chains were read from a single sample in a study of shared clonotypes between healthy human individuals. TCRdb keeps only in-frame clones here, not all; method: immunoSEQ multiplex PCR. The repertoire holds over 800,000 clones, with 80% to 95% as singletons. Sequencing was done on a sample of naive CD8+ T cells sorted from blood. The receptor set was obtained from a young man in good health. Both conserved end residues are part of each CDR3. D genes are given only for firm matches. Clone size, where shown, is once, few, many, or a class for clones that have expanded.

J | V | size | D | DNA | CDR3
TRBJ1-2 | TRBV6-1 | . | TRBD1 | TGTGCCAGCAGGGACAGGTTAAACTATGGCTACACCTTC | CASRDRLNYGYTF
TRBJ2-5 | TRBV4-3 | . | TRBD2 | TGCGCCAGCAGCCGAGGGACTAGCTCCTTTCAAGAGACCCAGTACTTC | CASSRGTSSFQETQYF
TRBJ2-3 | TRBV2 | . | . | TGTGCCAGCAGGGAACTGTATACGCAGTATTTT | CASRELYTQYF
TRBJ1-2 | TRBV25-1 | . | . | TGTGCCAGCAGTGAGCAGTTCTATGGCTACACCTTC | CASSEQFYGYTF
TRBJ2-7 | TRBV5-1 | . | . | TGCGCCAGCAGCTTGGGGACACCCTCTTACGAGCAGTACTTC | CASSLGTPSYEQYF
TRBJ2-1 | TRBV2 | . | TRBD2 | TGTGCCAGCAGGGCGGGACTAGCGGGAGTTGGTGAGCAGTTCTTC | CASRAGLAGVGEQFF
TRBJ2-3 | TRBV29-1 | . | . | TGCAGCGTGGGGGACGCCTTCACAGATACGCAGTATTTT | CSVGDAFTDTQYF
TRBJ2-5 | TRBV7-2 | . | TRBD1 | TGTGCCAGCAGCTTAGGGCTCGACAGGGGCTGGGAGACCCAGTACTTC | CASSLGLDRGWETQYF
TRBJ2-2 | TRBV11-2 | . | . | TGTGCCAGCAGCTCCCTTAGCGGGGAGCTGTTTTTT | CASSSLSGELFF
TRBJ2-2 | TRBV7-9 | . | . | TGTGCCAGCAGTTTGGAGGGGGAGGAAGCCGGGGAGCTGTTTTTT | CASSLEGEEAGELFF
TRBJ1-2 | TRBV4-3 | . | . | TGCGCCAGCAGCCACAGGGGAGGCTATGGCTACACCTTC | CASSHRGGYGYTF
TRBJ2-1 | TRBV7-9 | . | . | TGTGCCAGCAGCTTCCTGACGTACCCCTACACATACAATGAGCAGTTCTTC | CASSFLTYPYTYNEQFF
TRBJ2-7 | TRBV6-1 | . | . | TGTGCCAGCAGTGGACTCTACGAGCAGTACTTC | CASSGLYEQYF
TRBJ1-1 | TRBV28 | . | TRBD1 | TGTGCCAGCAGTCGGACAGGGGTAGTGCGGGTGAACACTGAAGCTTTCTTT | CASSRTGVVRVNTEAFF
TRBJ1-1 | TRBV29-1 | . | . | TGCAGCGTTGGGTCTGGGGCTGACACTGAAGCTTTCTTT | CSVGSGADTEAFF
TRBJ2-4 | TRBV29-1 | . | . | TGCAGCGTTGAAGCTCCAGACGCAAACATTCAGTACTTC | CSVEAPDANIQYF
TRBJ1-4 | TRBV19 | . | . | TGTGCCAGTAGTATTCGGGGTCTTGGCGAAAAACTGTTTTTT | CASSIRGLGEKLFF
TRBJ2-1 | TRBV7-9 | . | TRBD1 | TGTGCCAGCAGCCCCGAAGGGACAGACAATGAGCAGTTCTTC | CASSPEGTDNEQFF
TRBJ2-1 | TRBV14 | . | . | TGTGCCAGCAGCCAAGGATTTGGAGTCTTATATGAGCAGTTCTTC | CASSQGFGVLYEQFF
TRBJ1-1 | TRBV7-7 | . | . | TGTGCCAGCAGCTACCCCAGGGGCACTGAAGCTTTCTTT | CASSYPRGTEAFF
TRBJ2-7 | TRBV7-8 | . | TRBD2 | TGTGCCAGCAGCTTACGGGCTAGCGGTCTAGAGCAGTACTTC | CASSLRASGLEQYF
TRBJ1-2 | TRBV6-1 | once | TRBD1 | TGTGCCTCTGGACCGGGACAGGGGGCGCCTGCTGGCTACACCTTC | CASGPGQGAPAGYTF
TRBJ1-2 | TRBV29-1 | . | . | TGCAGCGCGCCCGTGACGAACTATGGCTACACCTTC | CSAPVTNYGYTF
TRBJ2-7 | TRBV7-4 | . | TRBD1 | TGTGCCAGCAGCCCAGACAGCCGAACCGGGACAGACTCCTACGAGCAGTACTTC | CASSPDSRTGTDSYEQYF
TRBJ1-2 | TRBV7-9 | . | . | TGTGCCAGCAGTTCCGAACCCACAGGGTGGAGGATATATGGCTACACCTTC | CASSSEPTGWRIYGYTF
TRBJ2-1 | TRBV9 | . | . | TGTGCCAGCAGCCCTGCGGGGACCCCATCGCAGTTCTTC | CASSPAGTPSQFF
TRBJ1-5 | TRBV7-2 | . | . | TGTGCCAGCAGCTTAGCGTTGGGACTCCACCAGCCCCAGCATTTT | CASSLALGLHQPQHF